This TCR beta chain appears in the sequencing data of a study of T cells after yellow fever vaccination. Using its own MiXCR run on the 5' RACE reads, TCRdb lists one record per CDR3 protein. The sample holds nearly 300,000 distinct CDR3 sequences; 7.5% to 9.5% are singletons and the top ten take 3% to 3.5%. This clonotype occurred a few times. This clonotype was obtained from a man younger than 35 who received the YFV17D yellow fever vaccine. Material: CD4+ T cells sorted from PBMCs, obtained 5 days after the yellow fever booster vaccination.

The CDR3: CASSQDQLYNEQFF. The DNA of the CDR3 is TGCGCCAGCAGCCAAGATCAACTCTACAATGAGCAGTTCTTC. The V and J genes are TRBV4-3 and TRBJ2-1; D ambiguous. The CDR3 is made up of 14 amino acids. CDR1 is LGHNA and CDR2 is YSLEER in the germline V gene. Trimming pared 0 bases from V and 3 bases from J, leaving 6 bases between.